Included here is one TCR beta chain sequence, with context. The data were obtained in a study of shared T cell receptors in the human thymus. The CDR3 runs to 20 residues. After removal of 5 bases from V and 0 bases from J, the junction contained 19 bases not matched to a gene. The germline gives CDR1 MNHEY, CDR2 SMNVEV (reference sequence). Sequenced by immunoSEQ multiplex PCR; TCRdb stores in-frame clones only, minus some. The data contain 640,000 or so clones, over 75% of them singletons. These data were also reused for a study on human thymus T cells. From that study: Obtained as resections during corrective heart surgery, the thymus tissue was then studied. Repertoires sampled from thymus and blood appeared biased in V and J gene usage.

This chain links TRBV27 with TRBJ2-3, with 8 bases identical to TRBD1. This clonotype originated in a boy under two years old with a congenital heart defect. Sequencing used thymocytes. Here the CDR3 DNA reads TGTGCCAGCAGTCTGGGGGCGCGACAGGGGCAAACCACTAGCACAGATACGCAGTATTTT. Its translation is CASSLGARQGQTTSTDTQYF.